The 27 T cell receptor beta chains given below trace back to one sample, sequenced in a study of cytomegalovirus exposure and HLA in healthy donors. The PCR was carried out with 60 Vbeta primers and 13 Jbeta primers. The data were produced by immunoSEQ multiplex PCR, yet TCRdb's version contains in-frame clones alone and is incomplete. The sample carries fewer than 150,000 clones, 65% to 85% recorded once. Sequences were obtained from PBMCs. The origin of the receptors is a man in his fifties or sixties in good health and CMV-seropositive.

The chain has TRBV18 and TRBJ1-1; TRBD1 is a possible D gene (5 bases). The CDR3 consists of 13 residues. The germline V gene encodes CDR1 KGHSH and CDR2 LQKENI. Trimming took off 1 base at V and 8 bases at J, with 11 bases between the two ends. The CDR3 DNA reads as TGTGCCAGCTCACCACAATTTGGGGGGGAAGCTTTCTTT. Translating gives CASSPQFGGEAFF. The complete variable domain, with remaining parts taken from reference TRBV18 and TRBJ1-1, reads NAGVMQNPRHLVRRRGQEARLRCSPMKGHSHVYWYRQLPEEGLKFMVYLQKENIIDESGMPKERFSAEFPKEGPSILRIQQVVRGDSAAYFCASSPQFGGEAFFGQGTRLTVV.

The chain couples TRBV18 to TRBJ1-5; D is uncertain. Germline V gene data show CDR1 as KGHSH and CDR2 as LQKENI. Between the trimmed V and J ends, which lost 10 bases and 7 bases, there was a span of 17 bases. The CDR3 consists of 13 residues. This CDR3 reads CATGEAAGQPQHF. For the CDR3, the DNA is TGTGCCACCGGAGAGGCGGCCGGACAGCCCCAGCATTTT.

V and J are TRBV19 and TRBJ2-5; possible D gene TRBD2, 6 bases. The V gene's germline CDR1 is LNHDA and CDR2 SQIVND (reference sequence). This CDR3 spans 14 amino acids. The V end lost 8 bases, the J end lost 5 bases, and 18 bases lay between the germline ends. CDR3 sequence (DNA): TGTGCCAGTTGCGAGGGCAGGGCGGGGGAGACCCAGTACTTC. Protein product: CASCEGRAGETQYF.

V is TRBV9 and J is TRBJ2-7, with D possibly TRBD2 on 5 matching bases. Trimming pared 3 bases from V and 6 bases from J, leaving 19 bases between. This CDR3 is 15 amino acids long. Germline assignment: CDR1 SGDLS and CDR2 YYNGEE. CDR3 sequence (DNA): TGTGCCAGCAGCGCAGAGCTAGCTGACGTTCGCGAGCAGTACTTC. Residues: CASSAELADVREQYF. Supplemented by reference TRBV9 and TRBJ2-7, the full variable domain reads DSGVTQTPKHLITATGQRVTLRCSPRSGDLSVYWYQQSLDQGLQFLIQYYNGEERAKGNILERFSAQQFPDLHSELNLSSLELGDSALYFCASSAELADVREQYFGPGTRLTVT.

V is TRBV19 and J is TRBJ1-4; D perhaps matches TRBD1 (6 bases). Trimming stripped 1 base from V and 1 base from J, with 13 bases between. Germline CDR1 reads LNHDA; CDR2 reads SQIVND (reference sequence). The CDR3 covers 17 residues. Written as DNA, the CDR3 is TGTGCCAGTAGTATAGCCTCCCGAGGGGGAACTAATGAAAAACTGTTTTTT. It is translated as CASSIASRGGTNEKLFF.

The rearrangement links TRBV6-1 to TRBJ2-7; 10 bases match TRBD2. Germline trimming cut 2 bases from V and 2 bases from J; bases unmatched to any gene: 3. CDR1 is MNHNS, CDR2 SASEGT, per germline. The CDR3 is made up of 15 amino acids. The DNA of the CDR3 is TGTGCCAGCAGTGAACGGAGCGGGGGGGCCTACGAGCAGTACTTC. Its translation: CASSERSGGAYEQYF.

This clone was observed a handful of times. The chain is built from TRBV4-3 and TRBJ2-3; D uncertain. Trimming removed 1 base from V and 2 bases from J, with 10 bases in between. This CDR3 spans 15 amino acids. CDR1 and CDR2 (germline): LGHNA, YSLEER. CDR3 region: CASSQVGSNTDTQYF. In DNA, the CDR3 is TGCGCCAGCAGCCAAGTCGGGTCGAACACAGATACGCAGTATTTT.

The rearrangement links TRBV2 to TRBJ1-4; the D gene is possibly TRBD1 (5 bases). With 7 bases removed from V and 6 bases from J, the gap between germline ends came to 15 bases. The germline V gene has CDR1 SNHLY and CDR2 FYNNEI. CDR3 size: 14 residues. CDR3: CASTRQGADEKLFF. In DNA, the CDR3 is TGTGCCAGCACACGCCAGGGCGCGGATGAAAAACTGTTTTTT.

This clone is a singleton in its sample. The chain recombines TRBV10-3 with TRBJ2-7; 8 nucleotides match TRBD2. The germline V gene encodes CDR1 ENHRY and CDR2 SYGVKD. The CDR3 has 13 residues. V shed 6 bases, J shed 6 bases, and the junction held 7 bases outside the gene matches. The CDR3 nucleotides are TGTGCCATCAGCGAGAGCGGGAGCGGCGAGCAGTACTTC. Protein product: CAISESGSGEQYF.

J is TRBJ2-1 and V is TRBV7-9; no firm D call. Trimming removed 1 base from V and 3 bases from J, with 7 bases in between. This CDR3 has 14 amino acids. Germline CDR1 is SEHNR and CDR2 is FQNEAQ (reference sequence). CDR3 sequence (DNA): TGTGCCAGCAGCTTAGACAGATACTACAATGAGCAGTTCTTC. This translates into CASSLDRYYNEQFF.

This clone was seen a single time. The chain is built from TRBV7-2 and TRBJ2-7, with D possibly being TRBD1 (6 bases). The CDR3 runs 13 residues. The germline V and J ends were trimmed by 4 bases and 6 bases, with 13 bases remaining between them. Germline CDR1 is SGHTA and CDR2 is FQGNSA. This chain's CDR3 is CASSYSGALEQYF. The CDR3, as DNA: TGTGCCAGCAGCTATTCAGGGGCCCTCGAGCAGTACTTC. Looking up the rest from reference TRBV7-2 and TRBJ2-7 gives the full variable domain: GAGVSQSPSNKVTEKGKDVELRCDPISGHTALYWYRQSLGQGLEFLIYFQGNSAPDKSGLPSDRFSAERTGGSVSTLTIQRTQQEDSAVYLCASSYSGALEQYFGPGTRLTVT.

The chain links TRBV11-3 to TRBJ1-6; D might be TRBD1 (5 bases). Trimming stripped 5 bases from V and 6 bases from J, with 8 bases between. CDR1 is SGHNT, CDR2 YENEEA, per germline. The CDR3 runs 13 residues. The CDR3 DNA is TGTGCCAGCAGCCCCAGGGTTAATTCACCCCTCCACTTT. Translation: CASSPRVNSPLHF.

The chain recombines TRBV12-5 with TRBJ1-5; D uncertain. Germline CDR1 reads LGHNT; CDR2 reads FRNRAP. The length of the CDR3 is 15 residues. V gave up 3 bases and J gave up 6 bases, with 15 bases separating them. CDR3 amino acids: CASGFSEVLGQPQHF. CDR3 coding DNA: TGTGCTAGTGGTTTCTCCGAGGTTCTCGGTCAGCCCCAGCATTTT.

The J gene is TRBJ2-5, the V gene TRBV9; D gene unclear. CDR3 length: 15 amino acids. CDR1 is SGDLS, CDR2 YYNGEE, per germline. The V end was cut by 0 bases, the J end by 2 bases, with 11 bases between. CDR3 region: CASSVGTIGQETQYF. CDR3 sequence (DNA): TGTGCCAGCAGCGTAGGTACAATCGGGCAAGAGACCCAGTACTTC.

This clone was seen more than once but under ten times. The chain combines TRBV27 with TRBJ1-5; TRBD1 agrees at 7 bases. V was clipped by 6 bases and J by 7 bases; unmatched bases: 9. Germline assignment: CDR1 MNHEY and CDR2 SMNVEV (reference sequence). The CDR3 is 14 residues long. CDR3 nucleotides: TGTGCCAGCAGCCTACGACAGGGCTTGCAGCCCCAGCATTTT. Protein sequence: CASSLRQGLQPQHF.

J is TRBJ2-7 and V is TRBV16; D perhaps matches TRBD2 (5 bases). The CDR3 contains 13 residues. The V and J ends lost 4 bases and 2 bases respectively, with 9 bases between them. Germline CDR1 reads KGHSY; CDR2 reads FQNENV. The CDR3 nucleotides are TGTGCCAGCAGCCTGGCCGGGACCTACGAGCAGTACTTC. The encoded protein is CASSLAGTYEQYF.

The rearrangement uses TRBV4-1 and TRBJ2-5, with TRBD2 matching over 15 bases. Germline loops: CDR1 MGHRA, CDR2 YSYEKL. This CDR3 is built from 20 residues. The V and J ends lost 3 bases and 4 bases, in that order; junction bases with no gene match: 15. The CDR3 loop reads CASSQANEGLAGGRGETQYF. In DNA, the CDR3 is TGCGCCAGCAGCCAGGCAAACGAGGGACTAGCGGGGGGCAGGGGAGAGACCCAGTACTTC.

V is TRBV27 and J is TRBJ1-2; TRBD1 agrees at 9 bases. The germline V gene encodes CDR1 MNHEY and CDR2 SMNVEV (reference sequence). The CDR3 runs to 12 residues. With 8 bases clipped from V and 8 bases from J, the junction kept 6 bases outside the gene matches. The CDR3: CASRDRVEGYTF. CDR3 nucleotides: TGTGCCAGCCGGGACAGGGTCGAAGGCTACACCTTC.

The chain links TRBV19 to TRBJ2-1; 8 bases are a match to TRBD1. Germline lookup yields CDR1 LNHDA and CDR2 SQIVND (reference sequence). V trimming: 1 base; J trimming: 7 bases; junction bases outside the gene matches: 9. This CDR3 has 16 amino acids. CDR3 region: CASSIVGQGAENEQFF. CDR3 sequence (DNA): TGTGCCAGTAGTATAGTCGGGCAGGGGGCTGAAAATGAGCAGTTCTTC.

The CDR3 coding sequence is TGTGCCAGCAGCTCCACAACACTAGCGGGAGCGGACAATGAGCAGTTCTTC. Its translation is CASSSTTLAGADNEQFF. The chain joins TRBV5-4 to TRBJ2-1; 11 bases match TRBD2. The V and J ends lost 3 bases and 5 bases, in that order; junction bases with no gene match: 10. The germline V gene has CDR1 SGHNT and CDR2 YYREEE (reference sequence). The CDR3 contains 17 residues.

V gene TRBV27 combines with J gene TRBJ2-1, with D possibly being TRBD1 (5 bases). V dropped 9 bases and J dropped 6 bases, with 12 bases sitting between them. Germline-derived CDR1 and CDR2 are MNHEY and SMNVEV (reference sequence). CDR3 size: 12 residues. The CDR3 bases are TGTGCCAGTCAAACAGGTCCCAATGAGCAGTTCTTC. As protein: CASQTGPNEQFF.

The J gene is TRBJ2-3, the V gene TRBV5-4; TRBD2 matches 7 bases. The CDR3 loop spans 17 amino acids. Per germline, CDR1 SGHNT and CDR2 YYREEE (reference sequence). Trimming cost V 3 bases and J 7 bases; bases outside gene matches: 17. CDR3 region: CASSSVTIAGVPNTQYF. The CDR3 DNA reads as TGTGCCAGCAGCTCCGTAACTATAGCGGGCGTCCCGAATACGCAGTATTTT.

The chain uses TRBV6-4 and TRBJ1-2, with D maybe TRBD1 (6 bases). The germline V and J ends were trimmed by 5 bases and 6 bases, with 13 bases remaining between them. CDR1 MRHNA and CDR2 SNTAGT come from the germline V gene. This CDR3 region has 13 residues. CDR3 sequence reads: CASSLRQDHGYTF. CDR3 DNA sequence: TGTGCCAGCAGTTTGAGACAGGACCATGGCTACACCTTC.

In its sample, this clone was seen a few times. V and J are TRBV7-9 and TRBJ2-3; D not resolved. Germline assignment: CDR1 SEHNR and CDR2 FQNEAQ (reference sequence). This CDR3 is 13 amino acids long. Trimming cost V 7 bases and J 0 bases, with 8 bases left between them. CDR3: CASNSPSTDTQYF. CDR3 coding DNA: TGTGCCAGCAATAGTCCCAGCACAGATACGCAGTATTTT.

This sequence joins TRBV2 and TRBJ2-5, with D perhaps matching TRBD2 (6 bases). The V end was cut by 6 bases, the J end by 4 bases, with 18 bases between. Germline V gene lookup returns CDR1 SNHLY and CDR2 FYNNEI. The CDR3 has 15 residues. The CDR3 DNA reads TGTGCCAGCAGCTACGCGGATCAGGGAGGAGAGACCCAGTACTTC. Encoded protein: CASSYADQGGETQYF.

This clone was seen just once. The chain uses TRBV19 and TRBJ1-2, with D perhaps TRBD1 (5 bases). Germline CDR1 is LNHDA and CDR2 is SQIVND (reference sequence). Trimming removed 3 bases at V and 2 bases at J, with 13 bases between. The CDR3 covers 15 residues. The CDR3 bases are TGTGCCAGTAGTATTTACTCGGACACGAACTATGGCTACACCTTC. Its translation: CASSIYSDTNYGYTF.

This chain's CDR3 is CASSLSLSEAFF. The CDR3 bases are TGTGCCAGCAGTTTAAGTCTGAGTGAAGCTTTCTTT. The rearrangement joins TRBV28 to TRBJ1-1; D remains ambiguous. The V and J ends lost 2 bases and 7 bases respectively, with 8 bases between them. This CDR3 region has 12 residues. Germline V gene data show CDR1 as MDHEN and CDR2 as SYDVKM.